This section outlines one TCR beta chain sequence together with its context. This clone's antigen is unknown. Base qualities are missing; no much larger clone stands one base away. The CDR3 regions of human TCRbeta chains were analyzed by immunosequencing. The paper's processing steps were these. Repertoire TCRs were matched against a reference library of SARS-CoV-2-specific TCRs generated with the MIRA antigen-specificity platform. Breadth was defined as the fraction of unique TCRs that were SARS-CoV-2-associated, and depth was defined as the fraction of total T cells that were SARS-CoV-2-associated. Each spike-specific TCR was assigned to its reactive spike region and to a CD4 or CD8 class using the MIRA data. Log10-transformed breadth and depth values were compared by one-way ANOVA with Sidak's multiple comparisons tests. TCRdb stores this immuneACCESS table with in-frame sequences only. Part of the clones is absent; in the studies checked, under half of the shortfall reflects unresolved V genes, and no reason is known for the rest. D and trimming come from the DNA, and the V and J calls and clone size come from that table. The sample has 75,000 to 95,000 clones on record, approximately 91% of them singletons. The ten most abundant clones make up roughly 21% of the sample.

The sample comes from a study of T cell responses to AZD1222 COVID-19 vaccine (dated by TCRdb to about 2021). Describing the broader study: AZD1222 recipients whose second dose came at about 4 weeks and those whose second dose came at about 12 weeks were combined into one group, since spike-specific TCR depth and breadth did not differ between the two schedules. A total of 233 trial participants underwent TCR sequencing, of whom 207 had received two doses of AZD1222 and some 26 had received two doses of the MenACWY control vaccine. Trial participants were enrolled by age into 18-55, 56-69 and 70-plus year subgroups, with approximately 150, 30 and 60 TCR-sequenced participants respectively. Here is what the overall study found, with its caveats: Most participants were white British and females outnumbered males, and the authors suggested that clonal diversity may have been underestimated. Conclusions about previously exposed vaccinees were limited because only six AZD1222 recipients were SARS-CoV-2 seropositive at baseline. Reportedly, almost half of the unique spike-specific TCRs recognized epitopes lying outside the regions that are mutated in the B.1.351 and B.1.1.7 variants. After two AZD1222 doses, spike-specific TCR breadth and depth were significantly higher than at day 0 and than in MenACWY recipients. Vaccine-associated CD4 TCRs spanned the whole spike protein, with dominant responses in regions 160-218 and 743-854. Because no day 14 peak-response samples were available, repertoires were characterized only after the peak T cell response. The 56-69-year group was small, and its depth increase did not reach significance, likely because of low power.

Inclusive of the bounding cysteine and phenylalanine, the CDR3 is 12 residues long. Left in the record is the CDR3 DNA by itself, 36 bases read in frame from the first base. At the junction V is shortened by 3 bases and J by 14 bases, with 15 bases in between. CDR1 and CDR2 are read off the germline V gene as SGHRS and YFSETQ. The label giving this sample's time point can be read as: baseline before first vaccination. Samples from vaccinated people were obtained from the UK trials COV001 and COV002, which included a single-blind randomized controlled phase 2/3 trial of AZD1222 (ChAdOx1 nCoV-19) in healthy adults. For TCRbeta chain sequencing, PBMC samples were collected from trial participants at day 0 and at day 28 after the second dose.

The sequences come from peripheral blood, collected on day 0 of AZD1222 vaccination. The sequence is built from TRBV5-1 and TRBJ2-1, with the D gene too uncertain to name. The source is an adult in good health. The base sequence is TGCGCCAGCAGCTCATATCTAGGACGAGAGTTCTTC. This is translated as CASSSYLGREFF.